The 21 T cell receptor beta chains below come from one sample, sequenced in a study of T-cell reconstitution after alpha-beta-depleted transplantation in children. TCRbeta library construction was performed incorporating unique molecular identifiers. TCRdb ran MiXCR on the PCR reads and lists one entry per CDR3 protein. Among 350,000 to 400,000 distinct CDR3 sequences listed, roughly 14% were seen once. The input for sequencing was PBMCs, taken from the stem cell graft. These receptors were taken from a human donor who donated a stem cell graft to a child with Fanconi anemia.

This clonotype was detected many times. This rearrangement joins TRBV27 to TRBJ1-5; 8 bases match TRBD1. V was clipped by 4 bases and J by 1 base; unmatched bases: 0. This CDR3 region has 14 residues. CDR1 and CDR2 from the germline V gene are MNHEY and SMNVEV (reference sequence). In DNA form, the CDR3 reads TGTGCCAGCAGTTACAGGGGGAGCAATCAGCCCCAGCATTTT. Translating gives CASSYRGSNQPQHF.

The sample holds many counts of this clonotype. This chain joins TRBV5-1 and TRBJ1-1; D is unresolved. The length of the CDR3 is 14 residues. V lost 5 bases and J lost 0, with 11 bases in between. In germline, CDR1 is SGHRS, CDR2 YFSETQ. Here the CDR3 reads CASRLERMNTEAFF. The CDR3 region has the DNA TGCGCCAGCAGGCTAGAAAGGATGAACACTGAAGCTTTCTTT.

This clonotype was picked up many times. At one of its ends the junction is not consistent with the germline gene, which may arise from a read error. The rearrangement uses TRBV7-7 and TRBJ1-2; TRBD1 agrees at 10 bases. The CDR3 contains 14 residues. Germline V gene sequence: CDR1 SSHAT, CDR2 FNYEAQ (reference sequence). CDR3 coding DNA: TGTGCTAGCAGCGGGGGACAGGGGAGATACGGCTACACCTTC. Its translation: CASSGGQGRYGYTF.

As DNA, the CDR3 is TGTGCCAGCAGCGTGGGACAGGACTACGAGCAGTACTTC. Amino acids: CASSVGQDYEQYF. This rearrangement joins TRBV6-1 to TRBJ2-7, with TRBD1 matching over 8 bases. This CDR3 spans 13 amino acids. Germline lookup yields CDR1 MNHNS and CDR2 SASEGT. V shed 6 bases and J 3 bases; nucleotides not matched to a gene: 4.

This clonotype was detected only a few times. In nucleotides, the CDR3 is TGCAGCCCCCGATCGGGTGAAGATACGCAGTATTTT. It is translated as CSPRSGEDTQYF. The V gene is TRBV29-1, the J gene TRBJ2-3; unclear D gene. Germline-derived CDR1 and CDR2 are SQVTM and ANQGSEA. The CDR3 loop spans 12 amino acids. The ends were cut back, 8 bases at V and 5 bases at J, with 14 bases in the middle.

In its sample, this clonotype was seen a few times. The chain links TRBV7-2 to TRBJ1-1; D might be TRBD1 (6 bases). The V end lost 6 bases, the J end lost 4 bases, and 15 bases lay between the germline ends. Germline CDR1 and CDR2: SGHTA and FQGNSA. The CDR3 contains 14 residues. CDR3 in amino acids: CASRTAAGATEAFF. The CDR3 nucleotides are TGTGCCAGCAGAACAGCAGCAGGGGCCACTGAAGCTTTCTTT.

CDR3 coding DNA: TGTGCCAGCAGCCCAAGGGGGACAGGGGGAACTGAAGCTTTCTTT. Its protein product is CASSPRGTGGTEAFF. This chain links TRBV6-4 with TRBJ1-1, with 11 bases that match TRBD1. V was clipped by 6 bases and J by 5 bases; unmatched bases: 8. CDR1 MRHNA and CDR2 SNTAGT come from the germline V gene. The CDR3 spans 15 residues.

The V and J genes are TRBV20-1 and TRBJ2-1; 9 bases agree with TRBD2. The V and J ends lost 5 bases and 8 bases, in that order; junction bases with no gene match: 16. Per the germline V gene, CDR1 is DFQATT and CDR2 is SNEGSKA (reference sequence). The CDR3 is made up of 16 amino acids. The chain's CDR3 is CSASHPERGVTDEQFF. In DNA, the CDR3 is TGCAGTGCTTCCCACCCGGAGCGGGGGGTGACGGATGAGCAGTTCTTC.

V and J are TRBV30 and TRBJ2-7, with D possibly matching TRBD1 (6 bases). The CDR3 extends over 13 amino acids. Trimming removed 4 bases at V and 3 bases at J, with 13 bases between. Germline V CDR1 and CDR2: GTSNPN, SVGIG (reference sequence). The CDR3, as DNA: TGTGCCTGGAATTCAGGGGTCCACTACGAGCAGTACTTC. It codes for CAWNSGVHYEQYF.

The rearrangement links TRBV12-3 or TRBV12-4 to TRBJ1-4, with TRBD1 identical over 7 bases. V dropped 2 bases and J dropped 7; count of bases not matched to a gene: 7. The CDR3 consists of 15 residues. The CDR3 DNA sequence: TGTGCCAGCAGTTTATCGACAGGGTCAATTGAAAAACTGTTTTTT. Its protein is CASSLSTGSIEKLFF.

This clonotype was seen repeatedly, ten times or more. This sequence joins TRBV5-5 and TRBJ2-1; the match to TRBD2 covers 7 bases. J gave up 7 bases and V 6 bases, and 1 base lay outside the gene matches. Germline V CDR1 and CDR2: SGHKS, YYEKEE (reference sequence). The CDR3 is 11 residues long. The CDR3 nucleotides read TGTGCCAGCACGGGGGGAAATGAGCAGTTCTTC. It yields the protein CASTGGNEQFF.

V usage is TRBV7-9 and J usage is TRBJ2-2; the D gene is possibly TRBD2 (7 bases). This CDR3 has 16 residues. V was trimmed by 7 bases and J by 6 bases, leaving 21 bases between them. Germline V gives CDR1 SEHNR, CDR2 FQNEAQ (reference sequence). Written as DNA, the CDR3 is TGTGCCAGCACCGTCAAGGGGGGGGTCTCCCCCGGGGAGCTGTTTTTT. It encodes CASTVKGGVSPGELFF.

The chain joins TRBV12-3 or TRBV12-4 to TRBJ1-1; D gene uncertain. V shed 6 bases and J shed 10 bases, with 12 bases lying between them. The CDR3 is 11 residues long. The CDR3 DNA is TGTGCCAGCAGGTTGACTTCAGGAGCTTTCTTT. It translates to CASRLTSGAFF.

This clonotype showed up just a few times. The CDR3 spells CASSQRGTEAFF. In DNA, the CDR3 is TGTGCCAGCAGCCAAAGAGGGACTGAAGCTTTCTTT. J is TRBJ1-1 and V is TRBV7-8; D not resolved. Germline CDR1 reads SGHVS; CDR2 reads FQNEAQ. V was clipped by 5 bases and J by 5 bases, with 9 bases between them. This CDR3 spans 12 amino acids.

The V call is TRBV6-5, the J call TRBJ2-5; either TRBD1 or TRBD2 may supply D (6 bases each). Germline CDR1 and CDR2: MNHEY and SVGAGI. This CDR3 contains 15 residues. The germline V and J ends were trimmed by 4 bases and 4 bases, with 16 bases remaining between them. Here the CDR3 reads CASSSGGTTGETQYF. The CDR3 DNA is TGTGCCAGCAGTTCCGGAGGGACAACGGGAGAGACCCAGTACTTC.

The chain carries TRBV12-3 or TRBV12-4 and TRBJ1-2; D not certain. V gave up 6 bases and J gave up 0 bases, with 8 bases separating them. This CDR3 is built from 13 residues. The chain's CDR3 is CASSLQPNYGYTF. The CDR3 nucleotides read TGTGCCAGCAGCCTTCAGCCTAACTATGGCTACACCTTC.

This clonotype was picked up many times. DNA for the CDR3: TGTGCCAGCAGTTGGTCGTCAGGTGGGCTATACGAGCAGTACTTC. Its translation is CASSWSSGGLYEQYF. The chain joins TRBV27 to TRBJ2-7; D uncertain. The CDR3 covers 15 residues. Trimming removed 4 bases from V and 4 bases from J, with 17 bases in between. CDR1 MNHEY and CDR2 SMNVEV come from the germline V gene (reference sequence).

This sequence joins TRBV29-1 and TRBJ1-2; D not resolved. This CDR3 spans 13 amino acids. With 5 bases removed from V and 2 bases from J, the gap between germline ends came to 12 bases. From germline, CDR1 is SQVTM and CDR2 ANQGSEA. The CDR3 coding sequence is TGCAGCGTTTGGTATAGGTCCAACTATGGCTACACCTTC. This translates into CSVWYRSNYGYTF.

This clonotype was observed at least ten times. The chain uses TRBV5-1 and TRBJ1-5, with 7 bases that match TRBD1. The ends lost 5 bases at V and 5 bases at J; junction bases unmatched: 4. Per the germline V gene, CDR1 is SGHRS and CDR2 is YFSETQ. CDR3 length: 13 residues. The CDR3 here is CASSWDRDQPQHF. DNA of the CDR3: TGCGCCAGCAGTTGGGACAGAGATCAGCCCCAGCATTTT.

This clonotype was observed many times. The rearrangement links TRBV28 to TRBJ1-5; no definite D call. This CDR3 is built from 13 residues. Trimming took 6 bases from V and 7 from J, leaving 13 bases between them. Germline lookup yields CDR1 MDHEN and CDR2 SYDVKM. The CDR3 DNA reads TGTGCCAGCAGCCCAGAGGTCAGCCAGCCCCAGCATTTT. Translated: CASSPEVSQPQHF.

This sequence joins TRBV29-1 and TRBJ1-5; TRBD1 is a possible D gene (6 bases). CDR1 and CDR2 from the germline V gene are SQVTM and ANQGSEA. The V end lost 4 bases, the J end lost 5 bases, and 12 bases lay between the germline ends. The length of the CDR3 is 13 residues. CDR3 sequence: CSVVGGGDQPQHF. The DNA for the CDR3 is TGCAGCGTTGTTGGGGGGGGCGATCAGCCCCAGCATTTT.